A single sample gave rise to the 24 T cell receptor beta chains below, sequenced in a study of T cells in Graves' hyperthyroidism and ophthalmopathy. It was RNA transcripts that yielded the amplified TCR beta CDR3 regions. The HTBI set primed first-round TCR CDR3 RT-PCR. Via MiXCR, TCRdb re-called the multiplex PCR reads, giving one row per CDR3 protein. The profile shows hundreds of thousands of distinct CDR3 sequences, 14% of them singletons. Sequencing used blood. All receptors derive from a woman between 18 and 30 years old with Graves' hyperthyroidism.

Many counts were recorded for this clonotype. V and J are TRBV3-1 and TRBJ1-2, with D possibly being TRBD1 (5 bases). Trimming removed 0 bases from V and 8 bases from J, with 22 bases in between. The CDR3 is made up of 17 amino acids. The germline CDR1 and CDR2 sequences are LGHDT and YNNKEL (reference sequence). The CDR3 sequence: CASSQDLQEAPIKGYTF. CDR3 sequence (DNA): TGTGCCAGCAGCCAAGACCTACAGGAAGCCCCTATTAAGGGCTACACCTTC.

The V and J genes are TRBV20-1 and TRBJ2-5; D is perhaps TRBD2 (6 bases). V lost 4 bases and J lost 5, with 14 bases in between. Per germline, CDR1 DFQATT and CDR2 SNEGSKA (reference sequence). The CDR3 has 13 residues. CDR3 loop: CSANFLAPETQYF. The CDR3 DNA sequence: TGCAGTGCTAACTTCCTAGCGCCGGAGACCCAGTACTTC.

This clonotype was picked up many times. The CDR3 is CASSAGGPYEQYF. Here the CDR3 DNA reads TGTGCCAGCAGCGCCGGAGGACCCTACGAGCAGTACTTC. The rearrangement links TRBV6-1 to TRBJ2-7; D may be TRBD2 (5 bases). CDR3 size: 13 residues. Trimming took 6 bases from V and 2 from J, leaving 11 bases between them. Germline CDR1 MNHNS, CDR2 SASEGT.

This clonotype was picked up many times. This chain's CDR3 is CATSRDLDEKLFF. CDR3 DNA: TGTGCCACCAGCAGGGATCTGGATGAAAAACTGTTTTTT. V usage is TRBV15 and J usage is TRBJ1-4; D is unclear. Germline CDR1 reads LNHNV; CDR2 reads YYDKDF (reference sequence). V gave up 3 bases and J gave up 6 bases, with 8 bases separating them. This CDR3 has 13 amino acids.

This clonotype showed up many times. This chain uses TRBV20-1 with TRBJ2-5; D unresolved. Germline assignment: CDR1 DFQATT and CDR2 SNEGSKA (reference sequence). CDR3 length: 10 residues. Trimming pared 3 bases from V and 4 bases from J, leaving 3 bases between. As DNA, the CDR3 is TGCAGTGCTAGCTCAGAGACCCAGTACTTC. This sequence encodes CSASSETQYF.

This clonotype came up a few times. The chain uses TRBV11-1 and TRBJ1-5; 8 bases fit TRBD1. The J segment lost 0 bases and the V segment lost 4 bases, leaving 23 bases of the junction unmatched. Germline V gives CDR1 SGHAT, CDR2 FQDESV (reference sequence). The CDR3 is 22 amino acids. The CDR3 is CASSSRFPPQRRGPYSNQPQHF. In DNA, the CDR3 is TGTGCCAGCAGCTCGAGGTTCCCCCCCCAGCGCAGGGGGCCGTATAGCAATCAGCCCCAGCATTTT.

There are many counts of this clonotype. The chain has TRBV2 and TRBJ2-1; 10 bases are shared with TRBD2. Germline values: CDR1 SNHLY, CDR2 FYNNEI. This CDR3 contains 18 residues. After removal of 3 bases from V and 2 bases from J, the junction contained 10 bases not matched to a gene. The CDR3 reads CASSDQYWTSGTYNEQFF. The CDR3 DNA is TGTGCCAGCAGTGATCAATACTGGACTAGCGGTACCTACAATGAGCAGTTCTTC.

This clonotype was seen more than once but under ten times. The genes are TRBV4-1 and TRBJ2-5; TRBD2 is a possible D gene (7 bases). Trimming stripped 0 bases from V and 6 bases from J, with 11 bases between. The CDR3 loop spans 14 amino acids. Germline V gene data show CDR1 as MGHRA and CDR2 as YSYEKL. The CDR3 protein is CASSQDRGLKTQYF. The CDR3 region has the DNA TGCGCCAGCAGCCAAGACAGGGGACTAAAGACCCAGTACTTC.

This clonotype has more than one count but fewer than ten. The J gene is TRBJ2-5, the V gene TRBV19; D is perhaps TRBD1 or TRBD2 (5 bases each). Germline CDR1 reads LNHDA; CDR2 reads SQIVND (reference sequence). The CDR3 runs 14 residues. V was pared by 4 bases and J by 5 bases, with 14 bases between. CDR3 bases: TGTGCCAGTAGTAACGAGGGGACCCGTGAGACCCAGTACTTC. It is translated as CASSNEGTRETQYF.

The rearrangement links TRBV9 to TRBJ1-5; weak D call: TRBD1 (6 bases). Germline V gene sequence: CDR1 SGDLS, CDR2 YYNGEE. Trimming stripped 4 bases from V and 9 bases from J, with 14 bases between. The CDR3 loop spans 13 amino acids. The CDR3 bases are TGTGCCAGCAGCTCGGAAGAGGGGGTGCCCCAGCATTTT. Residues: CASSSEEGVPQHF.

This clonotype appeared a few times. This rearrangement joins TRBV6-2 or TRBV6-3 to TRBJ2-3; tentatively, D is TRBD1 (6 bases). The CDR3 totals 14 residues. V dropped 4 bases and J dropped 0 bases, with 8 bases sitting between them. Germline loops: CDR1 MNHEY, CDR2 SVGEGT. The CDR3 reads CASSSGESTDTQYF. The CDR3 DNA reads TGTGCCAGCAGTTCAGGGGAGAGCACAGATACGCAGTATTTT.

Note on this clonotype: This clone may be a read error of a much larger clone one base away. The rearrangement joins TRBV7-2 to TRBJ2-1; 11 positions match TRBD2. Germline V lookup: CDR1 SGHTA, CDR2 FQGNSA. Trimming removed 5 bases from V and 9 bases from J; junction bases left unmatched: 9. The CDR3 consists of 15 residues. CDR3 sequence reads: CASSTPLAGEREQFF. DNA for the CDR3: TGTGCCAGCAGCACCCCACTAGCGGGAGAGCGTGAGCAGTTCTTC.

This clonotype was observed at least ten times. The V gene is TRBV6-1, the J gene TRBJ2-1, with TRBD1 identical over 7 bases. The germline V gene encodes CDR1 MNHNS and CDR2 SASEGT. CDR3 length: 14 amino acids. J gave up 5 bases and V 2 bases, and 3 bases lay outside the gene matches. For the CDR3, the DNA is TGTGCCAGCAGTGAACCGGGACAGAACAATGAGCAGTTCTTC. Protein sequence: CASSEPGQNNEQFF.

The chain recombines TRBV20-1 with TRBJ2-5; 11 bases agree with TRBD2. J lost 14 bases, V lost 6 bases, and 8 bases had no gene match. CDR1 is DFQATT and CDR2 is SNEGSKA in the germline V gene (reference sequence). The CDR3 runs to 11 residues. The DNA for the CDR3 is TGCAGTGCGCCAGGACTAGCGGGCTCTTACTTC. It translates to CSAPGLAGSYF.

This clonotype was seen repeatedly, ten times or more. The chain is built from TRBV24-1 and TRBJ1-1, with D uncertain. Trimming pared 4 bases from V and 7 bases from J, leaving 9 bases between. The CDR3 is 12 amino acids. From germline, CDR1 is KGHDR and CDR2 SFDVKD. The CDR3 is CATSDPGGEAFF. DNA for the CDR3: TGTGCCACCAGTGACCCCGGTGGTGAAGCTTTCTTT.

CDR3 sequence (DNA): TGTGCCAGCAGCTTGACCGGGACTAGGGAATTCACAGATACGCAGTATTTT. It yields the protein CASSLTGTREFTDTQYF. V gene TRBV11-2 combines with J gene TRBJ2-3; 8 bases are a match to TRBD2. Trimming cost V 3 bases and J 2 bases; bases outside gene matches: 10. The CDR3 length is 17 residues. Germline CDR1 and CDR2: SGHAT and FQNNGV. The full variable domain, rest sourced from reference TRBV11-2 and TRBJ2-3, is EAGVAQSPRYKIIEKRQSVAFWCNPISGHATLYWYQQILGQGPKLLIQFQNNGVVDDSQLPKDRFSAERLKGVDSTLKIQPAKLEDSAVYLCASSLTGTREFTDTQYFGPGTRLTVL.

This clonotype was recorded at least ten times. The chain carries TRBV7-3 and TRBJ2-3; 11 bases line up with TRBD2. The V gene's germline CDR1 is SGHTA and CDR2 FQGTGA. This CDR3 is 16 amino acids long. After removal of 5 bases from V and 4 bases from J, the junction contained 8 bases not matched to a gene. CDR3 DNA: TGTGCCAGCAGCCCCTTAGCGGGAGGGCCCGCAGATACGCAGTATTTT. Translated: CASSPLAGGPADTQYF.

The chain recombines TRBV4-2 with TRBJ2-1; D remains unclear. Germline assignment: CDR1 LGHNA and CDR2 YNFKEQ. This CDR3 comprises 14 residues. Between the trimmed V and J ends, which lost 1 base and 7 bases, there was a span of 11 bases. The CDR3 region has the DNA TGTGCCAGCAGCCAAGCTCCGGGTGTGAATGAGCAGTTCTTC. This encodes CASSQAPGVNEQFF.

This clonotype occurred a few times. V and J are TRBV28 and TRBJ2-2; no firm D call. The V end lost 6 bases, the J end lost 8 bases, and 13 bases lay between the germline ends. The germline CDR1 and CDR2 sequences are MDHEN and SYDVKM. This CDR3 contains 13 residues. The DNA of the CDR3 is TGTGCCAGCAGGCTTAAGGTGCCGGGGGAGCTGTTTTTT. Its translation: CASRLKVPGELFF.

This clonotype appeared a few times. The genes are TRBV4-2 and TRBJ1-5; 7 bases are shared with TRBD1. From germline, CDR1 is LGHNA and CDR2 YNFKEQ. The V and J ends lost 3 bases and 0 bases, in that order; junction bases with no gene match: 5. The CDR3 is 16 amino acids. The CDR3 loop reads CASSHHTGDSNQPQHF. The CDR3 DNA reads as TGTGCCAGCAGCCACCATACAGGGGATAGCAATCAGCCCCAGCATTTT.

The V gene is TRBV5-1, the J gene TRBJ1-1, with unresolved D. The germline CDR1 and CDR2 sequences are SGHRS and YFSETQ. Between the trimmed V and J ends, which lost 3 bases and 7 bases, there was a span of 13 bases. This CDR3 comprises 13 residues. Here the CDR3 DNA reads TGCGCCAGCAGCTGGGTGGACGGTATTGAAGCTTTCTTT. Its translation: CASSWVDGIEAFF.

There are many counts of this clonotype. This chain connects TRBV7-9 to TRBJ2-3; either TRBD1 or TRBD2 may fit D (6 bases each). Deletions cut 5 bases from V and 3 bases from J, with 18 bases between. CDR1 is SEHNR and CDR2 is FQNEAQ in the germline V gene (reference sequence). The CDR3 spans 16 residues. The CDR3 spells CASSRRGTPRTDTQYF. As DNA, the CDR3 is TGTGCCAGCAGCCGTCGCGGGACACCGCGGACAGATACGCAGTATTTT. Based on the CDR3 plus reference TRBV7-9 and TRBJ2-3, the full variable domain is DTGVSQNPRHKITKRGQNVTFRCDPISEHNRLYWYRQTLGQGPEFLTYFQNEAQLEKSRLLSDRFSAERPKGSFSTLEIQRTEQGDSAMYLCASSRRGTPRTDTQYFGPGTRLTVL.

The table lists this clonotype with many counts. V usage is TRBV20-1 and J usage is TRBJ2-1; D gene ambiguous. V was clipped by 3 bases and J by 4 bases, with 10 bases between them. The CDR3 loop spans 13 amino acids. Germline CDR1 is DFQATT and CDR2 is SNEGSKA (reference sequence). CDR3 sequence (DNA): TGCAGTGCTAGTTCCTCGATGTACAATGAGCAGTTCTTC. It is translated as CSASSSMYNEQFF.

This clonotype was detected ten times or more. J is TRBJ2-4 and V is TRBV28, with D possibly matching TRBD1 (8 bases). The germline V and J ends were trimmed by 5 bases and 0 bases, with 20 bases remaining between them. The germline V gene encodes CDR1 MDHEN and CDR2 SYDVKM. CDR3 length: 18 amino acids. CDR3 protein: CASSTDREGPLAKNIQYF. In DNA form, the CDR3 reads TGTGCCAGCAGTACGGACAGGGAGGGGCCCCTAGCCAAAAACATTCAGTACTTC.